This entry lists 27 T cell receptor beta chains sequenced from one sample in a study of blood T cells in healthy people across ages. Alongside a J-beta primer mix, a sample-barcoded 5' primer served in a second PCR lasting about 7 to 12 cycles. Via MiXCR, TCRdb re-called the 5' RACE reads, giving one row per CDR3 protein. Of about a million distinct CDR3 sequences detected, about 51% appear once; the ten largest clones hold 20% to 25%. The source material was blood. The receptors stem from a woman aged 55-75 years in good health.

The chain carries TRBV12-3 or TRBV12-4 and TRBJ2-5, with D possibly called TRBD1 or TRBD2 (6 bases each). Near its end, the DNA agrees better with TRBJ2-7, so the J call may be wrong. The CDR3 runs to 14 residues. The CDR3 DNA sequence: TGTGCCAGCACCCCGGGGGCAGGGCGCTACGAGCAGTACTTC. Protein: CASTPGAGRYEQYF.

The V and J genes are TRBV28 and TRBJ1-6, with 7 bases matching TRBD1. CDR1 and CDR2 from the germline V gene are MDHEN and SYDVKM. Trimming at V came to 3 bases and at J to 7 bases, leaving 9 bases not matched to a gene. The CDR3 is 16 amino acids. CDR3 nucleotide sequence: TGTGCCAGCAGTTTTTTAGCCAGGGGGGGGAATTCACCCCTCCACTTT. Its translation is CASSFLARGGNSPLHF.

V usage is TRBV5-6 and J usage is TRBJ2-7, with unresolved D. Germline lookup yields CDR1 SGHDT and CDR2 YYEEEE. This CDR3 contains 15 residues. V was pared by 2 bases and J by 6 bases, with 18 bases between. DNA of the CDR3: TGTGCCAGCAGCTTTTTTGGCAATAAAGCGCTCGAGCAGTACTTC. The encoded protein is CASSFFGNKALEQYF.

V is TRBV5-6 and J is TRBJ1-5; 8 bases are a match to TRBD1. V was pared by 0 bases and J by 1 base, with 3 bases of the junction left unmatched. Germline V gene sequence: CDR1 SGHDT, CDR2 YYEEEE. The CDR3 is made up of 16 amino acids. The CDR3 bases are TGTGCCAGCAGCTTGGGGACAGGGCTAAGCAATCAGCCCCAGCATTTT. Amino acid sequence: CASSLGTGLSNQPQHF.

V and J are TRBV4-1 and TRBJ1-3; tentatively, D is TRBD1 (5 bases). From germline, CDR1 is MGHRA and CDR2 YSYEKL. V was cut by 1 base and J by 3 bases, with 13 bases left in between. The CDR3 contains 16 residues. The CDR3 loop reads CASSQVVRTNGNTIYF. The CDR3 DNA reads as TGCGCCAGCAGCCAAGTAGTCCGGACAAATGGAAACACCATATATTTT.

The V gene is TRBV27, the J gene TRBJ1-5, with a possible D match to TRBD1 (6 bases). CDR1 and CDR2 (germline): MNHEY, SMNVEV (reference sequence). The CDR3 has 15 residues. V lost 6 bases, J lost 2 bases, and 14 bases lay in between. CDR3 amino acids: CASRSNRAGNQPQHF. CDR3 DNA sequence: TGTGCCAGCAGGTCAAACAGGGCCGGCAATCAGCCCCAGCATTTT.

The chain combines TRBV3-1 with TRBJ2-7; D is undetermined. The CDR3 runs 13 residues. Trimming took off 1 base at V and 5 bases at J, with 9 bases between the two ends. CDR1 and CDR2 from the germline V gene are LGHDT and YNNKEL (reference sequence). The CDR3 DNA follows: TGTGCCAGCAGCCAAGTGCGTGGCGACGAGCAGTACTTC. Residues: CASSQVRGDEQYF.

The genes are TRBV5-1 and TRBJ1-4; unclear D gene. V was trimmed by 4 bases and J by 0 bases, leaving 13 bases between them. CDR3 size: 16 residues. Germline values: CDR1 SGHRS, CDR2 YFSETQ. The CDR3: CASSLAGVATNEKLFF. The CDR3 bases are TGCGCCAGCAGCCTGGCAGGTGTCGCAACTAATGAAAAACTGTTTTTT.

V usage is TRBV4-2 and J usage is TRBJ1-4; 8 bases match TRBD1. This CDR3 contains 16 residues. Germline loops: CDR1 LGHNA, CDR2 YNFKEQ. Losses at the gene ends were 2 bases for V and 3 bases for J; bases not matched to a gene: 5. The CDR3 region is CASSQPDRGANEKLFF. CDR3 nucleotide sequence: TGTGCCAGCAGCCAACCTGACAGGGGAGCTAATGAAAAACTGTTTTTT.

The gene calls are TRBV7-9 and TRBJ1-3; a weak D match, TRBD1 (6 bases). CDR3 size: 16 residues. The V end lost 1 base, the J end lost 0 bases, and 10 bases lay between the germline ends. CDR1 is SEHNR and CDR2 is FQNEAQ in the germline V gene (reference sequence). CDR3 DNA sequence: TGTGCCAGCAGCTTAGGACTACAGGGCTCTGGAAACACCATATATTTT. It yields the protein CASSLGLQGSGNTIYF.

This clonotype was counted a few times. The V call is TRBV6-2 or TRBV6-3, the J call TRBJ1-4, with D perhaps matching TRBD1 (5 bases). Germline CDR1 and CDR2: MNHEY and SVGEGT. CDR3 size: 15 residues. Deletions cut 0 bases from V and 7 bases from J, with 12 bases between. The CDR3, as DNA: TGTGCCAGCAGTTACTCGAGTGGGGCTGTTGAAAAACTGTTTTTT. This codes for CASSYSSGAVEKLFF.

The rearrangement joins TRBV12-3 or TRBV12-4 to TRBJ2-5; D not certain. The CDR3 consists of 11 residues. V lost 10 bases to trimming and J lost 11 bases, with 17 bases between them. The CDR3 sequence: CATTSVNGQYF. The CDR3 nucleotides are TGTGCCACCACCTCCGTGAATGGGCAGTACTTC.

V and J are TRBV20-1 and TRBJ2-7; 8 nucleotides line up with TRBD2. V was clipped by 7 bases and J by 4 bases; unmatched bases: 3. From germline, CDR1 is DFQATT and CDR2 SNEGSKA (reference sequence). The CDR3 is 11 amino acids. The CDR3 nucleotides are TGCAGTGGAGCGGGAGAGTACGAGCAGTACTTC. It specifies CSGAGEYEQYF.

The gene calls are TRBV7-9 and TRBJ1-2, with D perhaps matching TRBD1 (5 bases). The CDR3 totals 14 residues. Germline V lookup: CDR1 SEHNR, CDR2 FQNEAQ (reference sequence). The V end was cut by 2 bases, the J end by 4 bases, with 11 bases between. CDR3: CASSLKGQSYGYTF. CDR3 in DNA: TGTGCCAGCAGCTTAAAGGGGCAGAGCTATGGCTACACCTTC.

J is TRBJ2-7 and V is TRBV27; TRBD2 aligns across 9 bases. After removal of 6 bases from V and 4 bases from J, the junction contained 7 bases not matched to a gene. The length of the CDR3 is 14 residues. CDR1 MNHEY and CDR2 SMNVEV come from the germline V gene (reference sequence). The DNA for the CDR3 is TGTGCCAGCAGGGTTAGCGGGAGACGGTACGAGCAGTACTTC. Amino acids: CASRVSGRRYEQYF.

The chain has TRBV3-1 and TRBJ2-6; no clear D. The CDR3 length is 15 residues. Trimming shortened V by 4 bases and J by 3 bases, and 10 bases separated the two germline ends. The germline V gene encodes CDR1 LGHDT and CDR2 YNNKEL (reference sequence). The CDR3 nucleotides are TGTGCCAGCAGCCCACGGGTAGATGGGGCCAACGTCCTGACTTTC. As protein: CASSPRVDGANVLTF.

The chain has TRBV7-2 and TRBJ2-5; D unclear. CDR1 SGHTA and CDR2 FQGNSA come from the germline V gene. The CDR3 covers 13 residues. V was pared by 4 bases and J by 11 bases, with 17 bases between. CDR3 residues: CASSYDRAGEQYF. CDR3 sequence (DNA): TGTGCCAGCAGCTACGATCGTGCTGGTGAGCAGTACTTC.

The CDR3, as DNA: TGCAGTGCGCCAGAACCAGGGGGACAGTCTATGTACGAGCAGTACTTC. Translated: CSAPEPGGQSMYEQYF. This chain links TRBV20-1 with TRBJ2-7; 7 bases align to TRBD1. After removal of 6 bases from V and 4 bases from J, the junction contained 18 bases not matched to a gene. CDR3 length: 16 amino acids. CDR1 and CDR2 from the germline V gene are DFQATT and SNEGSKA (reference sequence).

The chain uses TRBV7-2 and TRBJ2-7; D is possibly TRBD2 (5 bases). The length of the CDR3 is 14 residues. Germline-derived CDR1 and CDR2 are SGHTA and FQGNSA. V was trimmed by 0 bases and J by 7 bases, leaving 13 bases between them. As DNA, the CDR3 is TGTGCCAGCAGCTTAGCGACTATAGAGCGAGAGCAGTACTTC. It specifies CASSLATIEREQYF.

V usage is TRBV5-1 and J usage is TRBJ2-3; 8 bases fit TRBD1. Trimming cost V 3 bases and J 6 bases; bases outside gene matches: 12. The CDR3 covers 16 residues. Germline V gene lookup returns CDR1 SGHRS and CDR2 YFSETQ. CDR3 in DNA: TGCGCCAGCAGCTCTTCCGGACAGGGAGTATCCGATACGCAGTATTTT. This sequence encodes CASSSSGQGVSDTQYF.

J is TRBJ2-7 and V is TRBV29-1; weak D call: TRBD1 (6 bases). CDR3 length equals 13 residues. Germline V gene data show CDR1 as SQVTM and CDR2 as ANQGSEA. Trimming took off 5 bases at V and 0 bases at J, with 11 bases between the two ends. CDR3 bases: TGCAGCGTTTCAGGGGCGGGCTCCTACGAGCAGTACTTC. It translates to CSVSGAGSYEQYF.

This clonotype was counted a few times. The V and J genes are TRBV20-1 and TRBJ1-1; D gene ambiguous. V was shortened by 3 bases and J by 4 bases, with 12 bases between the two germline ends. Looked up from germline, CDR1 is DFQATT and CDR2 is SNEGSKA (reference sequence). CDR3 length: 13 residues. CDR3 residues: CSARYPSSTEAFF. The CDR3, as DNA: TGCAGTGCTAGGTACCCCAGCTCCACTGAAGCTTTCTTT.

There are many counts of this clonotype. Here the CDR3 reads CAISVAGGPYNEQFF. DNA of the CDR3: TGTGCCATCAGTGTGGCGGGAGGGCCCTACAATGAGCAGTTCTTC. The rearrangement links TRBV10-3 to TRBJ2-1; 9 nucleotides agree with TRBD2. Germline CDR1 reads ENHRY; CDR2 reads SYGVKD. V gave up 4 bases and J gave up 2 bases; unmatched junction bases: 3. This CDR3 has 15 amino acids.

For the CDR3, the DNA is TGTGCCTGGAGTAAGCGGGAGGCAGATACGCAGTATTTT. It translates to CAWSKREADTQYF. This chain links TRBV30 with TRBJ2-3; 9 bases map to TRBD2. The trim removed 2 bases at V and 4 bases at J, leaving 1 base unmatched. Looked up from germline, CDR1 is GTSNPN and CDR2 is SVGIG (reference sequence). The CDR3 consists of 13 residues.

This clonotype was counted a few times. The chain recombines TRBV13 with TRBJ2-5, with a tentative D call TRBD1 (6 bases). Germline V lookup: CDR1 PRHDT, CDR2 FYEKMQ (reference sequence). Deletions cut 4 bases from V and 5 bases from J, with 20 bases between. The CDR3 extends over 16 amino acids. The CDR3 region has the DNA TGTGCCAGCAGCTCAGCCTCGACACAGGGCCAGGAGACCCAGTACTTC. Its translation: CASSSASTQGQETQYF.

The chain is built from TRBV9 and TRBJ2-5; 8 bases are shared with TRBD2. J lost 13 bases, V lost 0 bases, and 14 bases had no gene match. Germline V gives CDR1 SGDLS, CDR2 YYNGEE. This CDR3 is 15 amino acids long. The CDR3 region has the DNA TGTGCCAGCAGCGTAGTTGAGGTTCCGGGGGGGAAGCTGTACTTC. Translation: CASSVVEVPGGKLYF. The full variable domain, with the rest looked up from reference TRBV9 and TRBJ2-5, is DSGVTQTPKHLITATGQRVTLRCSPRSGDLSVYWYQQSLDQGLQFLIQYYNGEERAKGNILERFSAQQFPDLHSELNLSSLELGDSALYFCASSVVEVPGGKLYFGPGTRLLVL.

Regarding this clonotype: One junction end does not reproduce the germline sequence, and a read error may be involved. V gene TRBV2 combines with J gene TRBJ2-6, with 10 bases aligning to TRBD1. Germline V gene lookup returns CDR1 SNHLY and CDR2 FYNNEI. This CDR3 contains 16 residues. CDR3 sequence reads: CACSDRGRRGANVLTF. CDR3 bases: TGTGCCTGCAGTGACAGGGGGCGACGTGGGGCCAACGTCCTGACTTTC.